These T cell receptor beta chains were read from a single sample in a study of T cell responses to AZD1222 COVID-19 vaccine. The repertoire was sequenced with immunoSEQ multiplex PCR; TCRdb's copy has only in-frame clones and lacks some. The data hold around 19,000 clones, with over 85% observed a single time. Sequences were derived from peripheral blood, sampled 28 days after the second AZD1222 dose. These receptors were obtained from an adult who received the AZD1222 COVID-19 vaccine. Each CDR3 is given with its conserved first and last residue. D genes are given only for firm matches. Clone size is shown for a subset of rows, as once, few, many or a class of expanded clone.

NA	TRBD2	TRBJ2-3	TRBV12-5	CASGSGLASTDTQYF	TGTGCTAGTGGTTCCGGACTAGCGAGTACAGATACGCAGTATTTT
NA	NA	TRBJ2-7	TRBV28	CASSRLRPYEQYF	TGTGCCAGCTCGAGACTCCGCCCCTACGAGCAGTACTTC
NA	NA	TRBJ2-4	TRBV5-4	CASSFRAGENIQYF	TGTGCCAGCAGCTTCAGGGCCGGGGAAAACATTCAGTACTTC
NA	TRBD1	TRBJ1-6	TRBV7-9	CASSDGTEENSPLHF	TGTGCCAGCAGCGACGGGACAGAAGAAAATTCACCCCTCCACTTT
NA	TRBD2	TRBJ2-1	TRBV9	CASSDTGGPYNEQFF	TGTGCCAGCAGCGACACGGGGGGACCTTACAATGAGCAGTTCTTC
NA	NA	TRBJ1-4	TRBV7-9	CASSSQSGQLFF	TGTGCCAGCAGCTCTCAGTCGGGGCAACTGTTTTTT
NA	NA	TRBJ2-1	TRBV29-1	CSAPRGDSYNEQFF	TGCAGCGCCCCCCGTGGGGATTCCTACAATGAGCAGTTCTTC
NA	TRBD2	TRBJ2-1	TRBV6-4	CASSQTSGSGYEQFF	TGTGCCAGCAGTCAGACTAGCGGGAGCGGCTATGAGCAGTTCTTC
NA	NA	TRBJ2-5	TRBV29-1	CSVVGHGAQYF	TGCAGCGTTGTTGGGCACGGGGCCCAGTACTTC
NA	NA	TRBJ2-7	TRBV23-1	CASSQPTEGPF	TGCGCCAGCAGTCAACCTACTGAGGGGCCCTTC
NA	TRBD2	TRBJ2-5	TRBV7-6	CASSPGLAEETQYF	TGTGCCAGCAGCCCTGGACTAGCGGAAGAGACCCAGTACTTC
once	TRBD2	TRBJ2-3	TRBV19	CASSIAGGGSVDTQYF	TGTGCCAGTAGTATAGCCGGTGGCGGGAGTGTGGATACGCAGTATTTT
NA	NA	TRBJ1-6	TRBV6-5	CASSYGGGDNSPLHF	TGTGCCAGCAGTTACGGGGGAGGGGATAATTCACCCCTCCACTTT
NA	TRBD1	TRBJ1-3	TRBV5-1	CASSVPTGGSGNTIYF	TGCGCCAGCAGCGTTCCGACAGGGGGCTCTGGAAACACCATATATTTT
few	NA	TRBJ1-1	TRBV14	CASSQDSPWEGTMNTEAFF	TGTGCCAGCAGCCAAGATAGCCCCTGGGAGGGGACGATGAACACTGAAGCTTTCTTT
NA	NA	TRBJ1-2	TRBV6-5	CASSLHRDHYGYTF	TGTGCCAGCAGTTTACACAGGGACCACTATGGCTACACCTTC
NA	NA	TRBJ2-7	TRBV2	CASSVSSGYEQYF	TGTGCCAGCAGTGTGAGTAGCGGATACGAGCAGTACTTC
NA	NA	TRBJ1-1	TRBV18	CASSPQKNTEAFF	TGTGCCAGCTCACCACAGAAGAACACTGAAGCTTTCTTT
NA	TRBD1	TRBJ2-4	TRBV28	CASSSPSSGGIDIQYF	TGTGCCAGCAGTTCCCCCTCATCAGGGGGCATAGACATTCAGTACTTC
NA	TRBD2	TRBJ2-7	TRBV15	CATSRGLAGGQEQYF	TGTGCCACCAGCAGAGGACTAGCGGGAGGGCAAGAGCAGTACTTC
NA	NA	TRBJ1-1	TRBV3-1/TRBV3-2	CASSHSAEAFF	TGTGCCAGCAGCCACAGCGCTGAAGCTTTCTTT
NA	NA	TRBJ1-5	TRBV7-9	CASSLAAGVGQPQHF	TGTGCCAGCAGCTTAGCAGCAGGGGTAGGGCAGCCCCAGCATTTT
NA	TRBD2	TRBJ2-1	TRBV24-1	CATSMGLVLGSSYNEQFF	TGTGCCACATCGATGGGACTAGTGTTGGGGAGCTCCTACAATGAGCAGTTCTTC
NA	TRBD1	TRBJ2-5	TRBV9	CASSVEGQGVTQYF	TGTGCCAGCAGCGTAGAGGGACAGGGTGTGACCCAGTACTTC
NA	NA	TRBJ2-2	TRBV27	CASSLFFGTQNTGELFF	TGTGCCAGCAGTTTATTTTTCGGGACACAGAACACCGGGGAGCTGTTTTTT
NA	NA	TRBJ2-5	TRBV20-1	CSARQETQYF	TGCAGTGCGAGACAAGAGACCCAGTACTTC
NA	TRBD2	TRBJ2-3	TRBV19	CASSGSGGADTQYF	TGTGCCAGTAGTGGTAGCGGGGGAGCAGATACGCAGTATTTT
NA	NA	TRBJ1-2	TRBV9	CASSVSQGHGYTF	TGTGCCAGCAGCGTGTCTCAGGGGCATGGCTACACCTTC
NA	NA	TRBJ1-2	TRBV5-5	CASSLAGGAREGIYGYTF	TGTGCCAGCAGCTTGGCGGGGGGCGCCCGGGAGGGAATCTATGGCTACACCTTC
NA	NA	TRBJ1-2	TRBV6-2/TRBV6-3	CASSYPPPSNYGYTF	TGTGCCAGCAGTTACCCTCCACCGAGCAACTATGGCTACACCTTC
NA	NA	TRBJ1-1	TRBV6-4	CASRLTDSGTEAFF	TGTGCCAGCCGTCTTACGGACAGTGGAACTGAAGCTTTCTTT
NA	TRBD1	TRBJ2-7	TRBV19	CASSIPGTEPYEQYF	TGTGCCAGTAGTATCCCCGGGACAGAGCCCTACGAGCAGTACTTC
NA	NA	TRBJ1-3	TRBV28	CASSLGGGEDGNTIYF	TGTGCCAGCAGTTTAGGGGGGGGCGAGGATGGAAACACCATATATTTT
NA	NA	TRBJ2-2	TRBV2	CASSPDSAGGELFF	TGTGCCAGCAGCCCGGACTCAGCAGGTGGGGAGCTGTTTTTT
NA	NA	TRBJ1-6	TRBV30	CAWSVRRSPWTEPPNSPLHF	TGTGCCTGGAGTGTACGGCGGTCTCCCTGGACAGAGCCTCCTAATTCACCCCTCCACTTT
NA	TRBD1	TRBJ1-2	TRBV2	CASSEQGDYGYTF	TGTGCCAGCAGCGAACAGGGGGACTATGGCTACACCTTC
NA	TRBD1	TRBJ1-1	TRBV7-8	CASSLDLRTGNEAFF	TGTGCCAGCAGCTTAGACCTCAGGACAGGGAATGAAGCTTTCTTT